This T cell receptor beta chain is from a study of T-cell memory formation after mild COVID-19. Study summary: Largely, TCR clusters stayed within a single donor.

This clonotype has ten or more counts. The CDR3 has 15 residues. TCRdb reprocessed the 5' RACE reads via MiXCR and lists one record per CDR3 protein. The sample carries roughly 52,000 distinct CDR3 sequences, approximately 8% recorded once. The receptor was derived from a man between 18 and 35 years old who had mild COVID-19 (a few samples of this study predate the infection). Cell type and time point are not known. V is TRBV21-1 and J is TRBJ1-2; the table calls TRBD1, which could not be checked here. TRBV21-1 counts as a pseudogene. The sequenced material came from PBMCs or a T cell subset sorted from them (not recorded which). The CDR3 nucleotides are TGTGCCAGCAGCAAAGTTGAAGGGGCGCGGAGTGGCTACACCTTC. Residues: CASSKVEGARSGYTF.